This T cell receptor beta chain was profiled in a study of beta chain features in type 1 diabetes (dated by TCRdb to 2017 to 2018). In terms of the full investigation: Mean age, gender distribution, total cell number and subset yield did not differ between patients and healthy donors. A total of some 100,000,000 sorted cells were examined across all samples, and a strong correlation was observed between cell number per subset and RNA yield. The study compared the TCRB repertoires of sorted circulating CD4+ T cell subsets in recently diagnosed type 1 diabetes patients with those in matched healthy donors. Whereas all 28 donors provided naive and central memory subsets, regulatory and stem cell-like memory subsets were isolated from just 8 patients and about 8 healthy donors.

The entire isolated RNA was reverse transcribed using the High Capacity cDNA Reverse Transcription Kit, and thus expressed TCRB transcripts were sequenced. Naive, central memory and regulatory T cell samples underwent deep immunoSEQ sequencing, averaging around 4 million total reads per sample. Sorted cells were lysed in RLT buffer and RNA was extracted with DNase-treated RNeasy Micro or Mini kits, depending on cell number. To prevent cross-contamination, each cell subset was processed individually, whereas patient and healthy donor samples were processed jointly. Using the immunoSEQ multiplex PCR, TCRB sequences were amplified from cDNA into 87-bp fragments spanning the CDR3 region. Sequencing of the amplicons was done on the Illumina HiSeq platform. The study's own analysis went as follows. PCR bias was corrected computationally using synthetic template baselines, and reads within Hamming distance 2 were collapsed, with unmergeable singletons discarded. Reads were aligned to IMGT to assign V, D and J genes, CDR3 length, and insertions or deletions at six rearrangement sites. Within each subset, clonotype counts were normalized to sorted cell number, and only after that were true diversity and Gini coefficients computed with the tcR R package. The overlap coefficient, calculated on TCRB nucleotide sequences, was used to quantify repertoire sharing. Out-of-frame TCRB sequences from naive cells were analyzed as a proxy for the pre-selection repertoire. As stored in TCRdb, this immuneACCESS dataset retains in-frame rearrangements with V and J assigned. A fraction of the clones does not appear; measured against another copy, unresolved V genes explain less than half of the discrepancy, and the remainder lacks a known reason. V, J and clone size are taken as reported in that table, and D and trimming were inferred from the DNA itself. For this sample there are more than 250,000 clones; around 21% appear just once. 0.025% to 0.035% of the sample goes to the ten largest clones.

A single peripheral blood draw of approximately 100 mL on average was collected from each donor into heparinised tubes. A BD FACSAria II and a panel including CD45RO, CCR7, CD25, CD127, CD95 and CD27 were used to sort naive, central memory, regulatory and stem cell-like memory CD4+ T cells. Every sorted population had a purity above 95%. Right away, PBMCs were isolated by Lymphoprep density gradient centrifugation and were stained directly, with no culture step. To minimize batch effects, samples were stained and sorted in pairs, one healthy donor with one patient per experiment. This clone was counted a few times. Its antigen remains undetermined. Base qualities are not provided; no much larger clone lies one nucleotide away. General study outcomes and caveats: Because cDNA was sequenced instead of genomic DNA, activated cells with high expression could be over-represented, although the groups did not differ in activation or CD3 levels. PCR might favor shorter templates, but patient and control samples were amplified and corrected together, so any skew would affect both groups equally. The naive, central memory and regulatory TCRB repertoires appeared to resemble one another more closely among patients than among healthy donors. Type 1 diabetes patients showed a moderate but significant shortening of TCRB CDR3 length in all four CD4+ subsets. HLA sub-analyses involved small numbers of individuals, so any influence of HLA type on TCRB rearrangement remained unresolved. At VDJ recombination sites, patients with type 1 diabetes made fewer insertions and deleted more nucleotides, a pattern implying thymic rearrangement abnormalities.

The junction carries 9 bases between V and J, which are trimmed by 3 bases and 2 bases respectively. The germline V gene (reference sequence) provides CDR1 SEHNR and CDR2 FQNEAQ. From its cysteine to its phenylalanine, the CDR3 spans 14 amino acids. Only CDR3 DNA is held: 42 bases, read in frame from base 1. The V and J segments used are TRBV7-9 and TRBJ2-3; the D segment cannot be called with confidence. What was sequenced was naive CD4+ T cells from blood. This specimen's cell subset or site label, interpreted: true naive CD4+ T cells. The TCR originated in a woman between 35 and 50 years old with type 1 diabetes. The nucleotides read TGTGCCAGCAGCTTCCCTCAGGCCACAGATACGCAGTATTTT. Protein translation: CASSFPQATDTQYF. This CDR3, with the reference TRBV7-9 and TRBJ2-3 proteins standing in past its ends, gives the full variable domain DTGVSQNPRHKITKRGQNVTFRCDPISEHNRLYWYRQTLGQGPEFLTYFQNEAQLEKSRLLSDRFSAERPKGSFSTLEIQRTEQGDSAMYLCASSFPQATDTQYFGPGTRLTVL.